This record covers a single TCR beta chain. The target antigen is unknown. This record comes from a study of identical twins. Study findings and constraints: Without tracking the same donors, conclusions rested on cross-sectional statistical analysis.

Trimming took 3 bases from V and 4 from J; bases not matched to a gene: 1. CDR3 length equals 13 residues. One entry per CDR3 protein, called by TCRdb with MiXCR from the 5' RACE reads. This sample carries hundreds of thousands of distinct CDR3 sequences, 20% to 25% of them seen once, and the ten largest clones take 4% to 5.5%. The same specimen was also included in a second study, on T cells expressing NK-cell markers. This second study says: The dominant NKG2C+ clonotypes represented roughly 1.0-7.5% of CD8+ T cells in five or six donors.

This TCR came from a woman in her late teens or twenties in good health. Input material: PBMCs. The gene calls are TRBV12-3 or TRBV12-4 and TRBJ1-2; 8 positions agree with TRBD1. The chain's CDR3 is CASSLQGAYGYTF. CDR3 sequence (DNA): TGTGCCAGCAGTTTGCAGGGGGCCTATGGCTACACCTTC.